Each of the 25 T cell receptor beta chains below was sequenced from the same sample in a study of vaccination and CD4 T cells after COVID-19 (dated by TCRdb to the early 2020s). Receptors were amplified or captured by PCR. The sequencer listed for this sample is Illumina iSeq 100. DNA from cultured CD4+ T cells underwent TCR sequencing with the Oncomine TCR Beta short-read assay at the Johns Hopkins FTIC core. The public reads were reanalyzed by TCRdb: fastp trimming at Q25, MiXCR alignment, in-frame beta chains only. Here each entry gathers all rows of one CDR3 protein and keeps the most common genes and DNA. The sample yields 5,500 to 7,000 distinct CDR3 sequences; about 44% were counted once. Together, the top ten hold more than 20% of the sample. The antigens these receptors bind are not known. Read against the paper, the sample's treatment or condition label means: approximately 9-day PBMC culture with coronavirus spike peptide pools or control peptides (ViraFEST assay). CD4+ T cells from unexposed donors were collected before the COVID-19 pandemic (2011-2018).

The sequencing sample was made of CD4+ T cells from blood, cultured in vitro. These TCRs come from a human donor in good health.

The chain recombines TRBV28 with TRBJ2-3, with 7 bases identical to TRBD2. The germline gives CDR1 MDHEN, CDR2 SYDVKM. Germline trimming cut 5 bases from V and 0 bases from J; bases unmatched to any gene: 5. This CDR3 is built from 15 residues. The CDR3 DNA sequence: TGTGCCAGCAGTACTAGCGTGTTGAGCACAGATACGCAGTATTTT. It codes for CASSTSVLSTDTQYF.

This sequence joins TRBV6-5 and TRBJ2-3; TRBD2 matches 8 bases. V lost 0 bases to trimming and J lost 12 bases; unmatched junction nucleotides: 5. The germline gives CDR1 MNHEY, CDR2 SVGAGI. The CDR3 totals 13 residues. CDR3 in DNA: TGTGCCAGCAGTTACTCCGGGAGGGCCTTTCAGTATTTT. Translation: CASSYSGRAFQYF.

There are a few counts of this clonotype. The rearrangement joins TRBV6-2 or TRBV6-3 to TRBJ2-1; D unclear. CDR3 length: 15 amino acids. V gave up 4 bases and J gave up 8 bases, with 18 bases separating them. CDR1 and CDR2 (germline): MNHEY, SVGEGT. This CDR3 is CASSSRLGPRDEQFF. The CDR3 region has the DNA TGTGCCAGCAGTTCGCGACTCGGGCCCCGAGATGAGCAGTTCTTC.

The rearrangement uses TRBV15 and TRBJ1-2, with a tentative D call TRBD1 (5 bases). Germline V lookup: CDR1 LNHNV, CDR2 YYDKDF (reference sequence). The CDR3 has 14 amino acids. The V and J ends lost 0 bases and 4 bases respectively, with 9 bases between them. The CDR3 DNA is TGTGCCACCAGCAGAGACAAGGGGACCTATGGCTACACCTTC. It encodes CATSRDKGTYGYTF.

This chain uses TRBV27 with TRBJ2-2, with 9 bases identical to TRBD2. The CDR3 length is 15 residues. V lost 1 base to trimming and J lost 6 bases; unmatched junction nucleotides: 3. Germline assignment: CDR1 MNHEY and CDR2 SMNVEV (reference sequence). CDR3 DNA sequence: TGTGCCAGCAGTTTATTAGCGGGAGCCTCCGGGGAGCTGTTTTTT. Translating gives CASSLLAGASGELFF.

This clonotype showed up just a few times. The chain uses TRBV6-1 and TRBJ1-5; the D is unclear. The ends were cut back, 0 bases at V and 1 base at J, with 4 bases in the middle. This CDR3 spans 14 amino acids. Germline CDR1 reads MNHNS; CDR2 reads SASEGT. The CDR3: CASSEALSNQPQHF. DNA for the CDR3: TGTGCCAGCAGTGAAGCGTTAAGCAATCAGCCCCAGCATTTT.

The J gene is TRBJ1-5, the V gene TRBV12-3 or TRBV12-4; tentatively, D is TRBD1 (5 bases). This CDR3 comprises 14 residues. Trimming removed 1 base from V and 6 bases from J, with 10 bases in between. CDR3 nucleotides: TGTGCCAGCAGTTTAGGGCAGGGCGGTCAGCCCCAGCATTTT. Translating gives CASSLGQGGQPQHF.

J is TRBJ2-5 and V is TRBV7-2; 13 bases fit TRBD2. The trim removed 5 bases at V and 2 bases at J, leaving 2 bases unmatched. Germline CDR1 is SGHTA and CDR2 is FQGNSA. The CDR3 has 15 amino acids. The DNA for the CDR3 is TGTGCCAGCAGCGGGGGACTAGCGGGGCAAGAGACCCAGTACTTC. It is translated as CASSGGLAGQETQYF.

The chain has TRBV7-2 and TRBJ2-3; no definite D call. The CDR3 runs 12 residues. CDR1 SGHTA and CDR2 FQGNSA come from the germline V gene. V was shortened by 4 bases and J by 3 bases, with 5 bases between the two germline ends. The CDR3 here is CASSSSTDTQYF. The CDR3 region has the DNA TGTGCCAGCAGCTCTTCGACAGATACGCAGTATTTT.

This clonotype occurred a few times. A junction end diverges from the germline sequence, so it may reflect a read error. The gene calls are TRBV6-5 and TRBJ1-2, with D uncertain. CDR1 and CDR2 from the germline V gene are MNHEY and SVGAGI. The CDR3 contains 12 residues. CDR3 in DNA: TGTGCCAGCAGTAACTCTATGGTTGGCTACACCTTC. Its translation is CASSNSMVGYTF.

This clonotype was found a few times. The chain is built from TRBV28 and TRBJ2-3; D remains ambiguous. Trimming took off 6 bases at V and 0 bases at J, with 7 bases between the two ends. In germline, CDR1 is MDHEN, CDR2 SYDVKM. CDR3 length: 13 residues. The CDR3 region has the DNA TGTGCCAGCAGGCGTTCTAGCACAGATACGCAGTATTTT. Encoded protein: CASRRSSTDTQYF.

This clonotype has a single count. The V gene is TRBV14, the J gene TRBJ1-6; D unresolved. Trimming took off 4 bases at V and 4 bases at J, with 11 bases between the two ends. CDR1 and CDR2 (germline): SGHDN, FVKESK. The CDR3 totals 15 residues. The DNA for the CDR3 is TGTGCCAGCAGCCCGTGGCCGGGTTATAATTCACCCCTCCACTTT. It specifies CASSPWPGYNSPLHF. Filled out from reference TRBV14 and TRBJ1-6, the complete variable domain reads EAGVTQFPSHSVIEKGQTVTLRCDPISGHDNLYWYRRVMGKEIKFLLHFVKESKQDESGMPNNRFLAERTGGTYSTLKVQPAELEDSGVYFCASSPWPGYNSPLHFGNGTRLTVT.

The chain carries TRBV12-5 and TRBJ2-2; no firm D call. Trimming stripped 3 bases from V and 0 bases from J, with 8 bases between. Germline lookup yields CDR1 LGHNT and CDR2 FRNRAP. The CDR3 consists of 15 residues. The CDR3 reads CASGLGLANTGELFF. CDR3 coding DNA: TGTGCTAGTGGTTTAGGGTTAGCGAACACCGGGGAGCTGTTTTTT. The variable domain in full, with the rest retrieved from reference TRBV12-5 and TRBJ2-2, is DARVTQTPRHKVTEMGQEVTMRCQPILGHNTVFWYRQTMMQGLELLAYFRNRAPLDDSGMPKDRFSAEMPDATLATLKIQPSEPRDSAVYFCASGLGLANTGELFFGEGSRLTVL.

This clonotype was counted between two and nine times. DNA of the CDR3: TGCAGTGCTAGAGATCTGGGGGGTGGACAGTTTGAAGCTTTCTTT. Translating gives CSARDLGGGQFEAFF. The rearrangement links TRBV20-1 to TRBJ1-1; TRBD1 is a possible D gene (6 bases). Between the trimmed V and J ends, which lost 0 bases and 7 bases, there was a span of 18 bases. The CDR3 is made up of 15 amino acids. Germline lookup yields CDR1 DFQATT and CDR2 SNEGSKA (reference sequence).

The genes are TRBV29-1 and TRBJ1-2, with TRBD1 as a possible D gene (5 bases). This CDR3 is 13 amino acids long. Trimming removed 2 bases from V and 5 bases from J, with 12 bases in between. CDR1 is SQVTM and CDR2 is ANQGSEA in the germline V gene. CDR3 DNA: TGCAGCGTTGAAAGGAGCCGGGGGTATGGCTACACCTTC. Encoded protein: CSVERSRGYGYTF. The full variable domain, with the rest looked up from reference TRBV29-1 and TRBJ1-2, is SAVISQKPSRDICQRGTSLTIQCQVDSQVTMMFWYRQQPGQSLTLIATANQGSEATYESGFVIDKFPISRPNLTFSTLTVSNMSPEDSSIYLCSVERSRGYGYTFGSGTRLTVV.

The CDR3 region has the DNA TGTGCCAGCAGTGGGATGATGGGCACTGAAGCTTTCTTT. Protein sequence: CASSGMMGTEAFF. V is TRBV2 and J is TRBJ1-1, with D uncertain. Between the trimmed V and J ends, which lost 4 bases and 4 bases, there was a span of 10 bases. Germline V lookup: CDR1 SNHLY, CDR2 FYNNEI. The CDR3 extends over 13 amino acids.

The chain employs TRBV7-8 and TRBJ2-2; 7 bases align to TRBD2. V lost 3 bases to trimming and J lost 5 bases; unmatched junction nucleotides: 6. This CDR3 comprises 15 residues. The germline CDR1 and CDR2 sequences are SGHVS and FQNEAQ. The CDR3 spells CASSLWRGSTGELFF. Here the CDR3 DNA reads TGTGCCAGCAGCTTGTGGCGGGGGTCGACCGGGGAGCTGTTTTTT.

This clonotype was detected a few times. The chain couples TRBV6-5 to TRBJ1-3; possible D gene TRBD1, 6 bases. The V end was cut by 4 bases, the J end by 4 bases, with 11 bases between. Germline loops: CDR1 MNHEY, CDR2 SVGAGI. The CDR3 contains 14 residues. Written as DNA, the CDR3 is TGTGCCAGCAGTTTAGGGACATTAGGAAACACCATATATTTT. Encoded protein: CASSLGTLGNTIYF.

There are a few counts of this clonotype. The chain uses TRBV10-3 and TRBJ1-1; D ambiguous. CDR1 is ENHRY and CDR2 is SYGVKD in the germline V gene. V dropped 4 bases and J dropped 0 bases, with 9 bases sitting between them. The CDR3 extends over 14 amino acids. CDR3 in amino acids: CAISADGMNTEAFF. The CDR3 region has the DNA TGTGCCATCAGTGCTGACGGAATGAACACTGAAGCTTTCTTT.

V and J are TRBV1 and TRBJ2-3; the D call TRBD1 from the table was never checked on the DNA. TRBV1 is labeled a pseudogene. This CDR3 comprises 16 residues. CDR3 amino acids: CTSSQGLSLDTDTQYF. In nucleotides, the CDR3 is TGCACCAGCAGCCAAGGTTTGTCCCTAGACACAGATACGCAGTATTTT.

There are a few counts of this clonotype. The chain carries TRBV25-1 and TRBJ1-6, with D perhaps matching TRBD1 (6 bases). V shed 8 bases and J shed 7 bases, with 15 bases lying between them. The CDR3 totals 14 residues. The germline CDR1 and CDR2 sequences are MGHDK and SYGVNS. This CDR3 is CASLSGGLNSPLHF. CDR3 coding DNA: TGTGCCAGCCTATCCGGGGGGCTGAATTCACCCCTCCACTTT.

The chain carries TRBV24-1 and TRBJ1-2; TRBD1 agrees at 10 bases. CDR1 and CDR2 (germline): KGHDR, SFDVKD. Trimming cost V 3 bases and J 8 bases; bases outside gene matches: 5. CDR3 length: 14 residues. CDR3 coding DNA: TGTGCCACCAGTGATCCGGACAGGGGGGACGGCTACACCTTC. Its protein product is CATSDPDRGDGYTF.

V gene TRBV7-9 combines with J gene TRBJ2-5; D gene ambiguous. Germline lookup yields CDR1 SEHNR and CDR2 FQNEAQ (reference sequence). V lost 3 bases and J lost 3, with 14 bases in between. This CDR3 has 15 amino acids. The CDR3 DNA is TGTGCCAGCAGCTTGCAGATGGGCAGGAAAGAGACCCAGTACTTC. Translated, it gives CASSLQMGRKETQYF.

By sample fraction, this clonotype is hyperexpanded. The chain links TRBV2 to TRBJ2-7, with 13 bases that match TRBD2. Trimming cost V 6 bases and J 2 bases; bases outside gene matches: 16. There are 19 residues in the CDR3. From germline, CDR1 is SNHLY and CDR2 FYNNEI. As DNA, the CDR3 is TGTGCCAGCAGCCGACACCGACTAGCGGGAGGCCAACAAACCTACGAGCAGTACTTC. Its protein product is CASSRHRLAGGQQTYEQYF.

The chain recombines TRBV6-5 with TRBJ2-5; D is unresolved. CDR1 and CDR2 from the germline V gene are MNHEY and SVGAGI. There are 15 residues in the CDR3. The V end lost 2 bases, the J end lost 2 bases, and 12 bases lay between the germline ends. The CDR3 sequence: CASSYDTRTQETQYF. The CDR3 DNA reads TGTGCCAGCAGTTACGACACTCGGACGCAAGAGACCCAGTACTTC.